Reported below is one T cell receptor beta chain. Its antigen remains unidentified. CDR3 length equals 14 residues. Germline V gene lookup returns CDR1 DFQATT and CDR2 SNEGSKA (reference sequence). The ends were cut back, 3 bases at V and 0 bases at J, with 10 bases in the middle. The sample is drawn from a study of Graves' ophthalmopathy and Graves' hyperthyroidism. The overall study: Stable hyperthyroidism was defined by absence of ophthalmopathy within 18 months of follow-up.

Uncontrolled infections, pregnancy, lactation or other autoimmune diseases led to patient exclusion. Notes on the study in general: Sensitivity reached 87.88% and specificity roughly 82% for a 13-signature model separating ophthalmopathy from stable hyperthyroidism. The blood repertoire also included most expanded thyroid clonotypes above 0.001 frequency.

The authors amplified TCR beta CDR3 regions from RNA transcripts. HTBI primers primed a first-round RT-PCR, and a second-round multiplex PCR followed. One entry per CDR3 protein, called by TCRdb with MiXCR from the multiplex PCR reads. The sample has about 500,000 distinct CDR3 sequences; less than 40% are singletons. This clonotype originated in an adult man with Graves' hyperthyroidism. V gene TRBV20-1 combines with J gene TRBJ2-3, with D possibly called TRBD1 or TRBD2 (5 bases each). Sequencing input: peripheral blood or thyroid tissue (not recorded which). The DNA of the CDR3 is TGCAGTGCTAGCGGGACCACTAGCACAGATACGCAGTATTTT. Its protein is CSASGTTSTDTQYF.